This paragraph reports one T cell receptor (beta chain). What it binds is unknown. The sample comes from a study of beta chain features in type 1 diabetes. Study-wide results and limits: Any role of HLA type in TCRB rearrangement remained unresolved here. Within each of all four CD4+ subsets, Type 1 diabetes patients had TCRB CDR3s that were moderately but significantly shorter.

V lost 0 bases and J 1 base, leaving 13 bases between the germline ends. Germline V gene lookup returns CDR1 LNHNV and CDR2 YYDKDF (reference sequence). The CDR3 has 18 residues. What was sequenced were expressed TCRB transcripts, since all of the isolated RNA had been reverse transcribed. Using immunoSEQ multiplex PCR, the repertoire was profiled, and TCRdb retains in-frame clones only, with some absent. The profile covers 300,000 to 350,000 clones, with 13% appearing a single time and 0.015% taken by the ten largest. The rearrangement uses TRBV15 and TRBJ2-6; no reliable D call. This receptor was obtained from a woman under 30 with type 1 diabetes. The sequenced sample consisted of naive CD4+ T cells from blood. This CDR3 is CATSRDPGWSSGANVLTF. The CDR3 region has the DNA TGTGCCACCAGCAGAGATCCGGGTTGGTCTTCTGGGGCCAACGTCCTGACTTTC.